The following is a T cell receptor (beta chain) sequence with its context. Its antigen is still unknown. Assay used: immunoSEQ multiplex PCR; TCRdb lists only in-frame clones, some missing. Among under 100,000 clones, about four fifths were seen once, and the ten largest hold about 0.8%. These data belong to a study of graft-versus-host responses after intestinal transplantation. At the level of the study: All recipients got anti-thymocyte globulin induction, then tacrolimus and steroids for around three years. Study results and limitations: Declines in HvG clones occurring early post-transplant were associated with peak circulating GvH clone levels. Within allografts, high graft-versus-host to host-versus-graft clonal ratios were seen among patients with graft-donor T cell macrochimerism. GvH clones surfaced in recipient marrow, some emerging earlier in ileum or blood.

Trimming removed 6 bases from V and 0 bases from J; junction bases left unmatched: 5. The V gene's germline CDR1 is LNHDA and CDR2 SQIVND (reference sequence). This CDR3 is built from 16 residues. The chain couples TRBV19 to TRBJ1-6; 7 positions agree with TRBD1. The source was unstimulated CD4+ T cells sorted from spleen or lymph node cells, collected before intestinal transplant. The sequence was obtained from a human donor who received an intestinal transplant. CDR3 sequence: CASREQGSSYNSPLHF. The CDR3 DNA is TGTGCCAGTAGAGAACAGGGGAGCTCCTATAATTCACCCCTCCACTTT. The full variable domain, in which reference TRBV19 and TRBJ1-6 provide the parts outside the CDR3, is DGGITQSPKYLFRKEGQNVTLSCEQNLNHDAMYWYRQDPGQGLRLIYYSQIVNDFQKGDIAEGYSVSREKKESFPLTVTSAQKNPTAFYLCASREQGSSYNSPLHFGNGTRLTVT.